This T cell receptor beta chain was captured in a study of cytomegalovirus exposure and HLA in healthy donors. Study-level points and caveats: With later analysis, a missense DCLRE1C variant became linked to TCR beta V- and J-gene trimming. Judged likely to be a sequencing artifact was a cluster of highly shared sequence variants.

As to this clone: The antigen remains unidentified.

PCR used 60 Vbeta primers and 13 Jbeta primers. TCRdb keeps only in-frame clones here, not all; method: immunoSEQ multiplex PCR. Across over 45,000 clones, the top ten clones capture less than 2.5% of the sample. Germline trimming cut 5 bases from V and 4 bases from J; bases unmatched to any gene: 4. Germline CDR1 reads KGHSH; CDR2 reads LQKENI. The CDR3 runs 13 residues. The chain has TRBV18 and TRBJ2-5; 7 positions match TRBD2. The specimen sequenced was PBMCs. The TCR originated in a woman under 30 in good health and CMV-seronegative. The CDR3 protein is CASSGTGGETQYF. CDR3 sequence (DNA): TGTGCCAGCTCAGGGACGGGAGGAGAGACCCAGTACTTC.